Sequencing of this T cell receptor beta chain was carried out in a study of CD8+CD57+ T cells in acquired aplastic anemia. As for the study in general: Mean DNA quantity obtained from sorted CD4+ and CD8+ cells was around 3.2 ug.

Germline V lookup: CDR1 DFQATT, CDR2 SNEGSKA (reference sequence). The CDR3 totals 17 residues. Notes on this clonotype: Its antigen is not identified. A read error may produce the germline difference seen at one junction end.

Study outcomes and limitations: Simpson's diversity of CD8+ cells was not significantly different in patients compared with controls. It was found that some 30 CD8+ CDR3 sequences were shared between patients and controls.

Genomic DNA was employed as the template in profiling TCR beta VDJ and CDR3. TCRdb used MiXCR to reprocess the reads, holding one entry per CDR3 protein. Among just over 450,000 distinct CDR3 sequences listed, approximately 32% were seen once. An expansion of CD8+CD57+ cells by flow cytometry had been shown in patients chosen for sequencing. This clonotype originated in a human donor with aplastic anemia. Material: sorted CD4+, CD8+, or CD8+CD57+ T cells (not recorded which) from PBMCs. The chain is built from TRBV20-1 and TRBJ1-2; TRBD1 might be the D (5 bases). This CDR3 is CNAGADCYTVIRYGYTF. The CDR3 coding sequence is TGTAATGCTGGGGCTGATTGCTACACAGTGATTCGCTATGGCTACACCTTC.